This T cell receptor beta chain stems from a study of T cell responses to AZD1222 COVID-19 vaccine. General observations from the study: Spike-specific TCR depth and breadth grew after two AZD1222 doses. Just five to seven AZD1222 recipients tested seropositive at baseline. White British donors predominated, females outnumbered males, and clonal diversity was possibly underestimated.

Trimming took off 7 bases at V and 10 bases at J, with 13 bases between the two ends. CDR3 length equals 12 residues. Worth noting for this clone: Its antigen is undetermined.

Data came from immunoSEQ multiplex PCR; TCRdb stores just in-frame clones and leaves some out. The sample holds some 120,000 clones, approximately 90% seen once. The chain recombines TRBV12-3 or TRBV12-4 with TRBJ1-4; tentatively, D is TRBD1 (5 bases). This sequence originates from an adult in good health. The specimen was peripheral blood, collected on day 0 of AZD1222 vaccination. This chain's CDR3 is CASTSAGGKLFF. The CDR3 DNA reads TGTGCCAGCACGAGCGCCGGGGGAAAACTGTTTTTT.